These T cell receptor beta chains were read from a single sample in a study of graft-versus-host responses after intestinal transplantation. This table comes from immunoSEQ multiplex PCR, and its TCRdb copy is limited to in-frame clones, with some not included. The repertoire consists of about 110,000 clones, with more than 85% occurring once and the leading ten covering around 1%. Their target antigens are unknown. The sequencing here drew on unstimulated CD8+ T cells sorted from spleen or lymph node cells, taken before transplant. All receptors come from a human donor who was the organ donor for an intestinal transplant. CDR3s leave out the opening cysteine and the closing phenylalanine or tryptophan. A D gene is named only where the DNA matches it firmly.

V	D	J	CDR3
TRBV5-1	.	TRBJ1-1	ASSRGERELDDNTEAF
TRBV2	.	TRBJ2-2	ASTIGGTNTGELF
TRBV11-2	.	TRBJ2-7	ASSSPEATYSYEQY
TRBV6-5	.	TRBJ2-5	ASSYLQETQY
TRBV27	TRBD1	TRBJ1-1	ASSLGQGSGEAF
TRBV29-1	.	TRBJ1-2	SAPVGRGYT
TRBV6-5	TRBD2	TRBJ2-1	ASSYDAGGGYNEQF
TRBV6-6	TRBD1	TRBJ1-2	ASSYSPGGYGYT
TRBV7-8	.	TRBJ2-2	ASSPERWGNTGELF
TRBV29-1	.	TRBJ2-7	SAKTGLLSPYEQY
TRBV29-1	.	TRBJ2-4	SVGGGVANIQY
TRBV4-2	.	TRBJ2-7	ASSQWISYEQY
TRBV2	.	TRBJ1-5	ASSEGEFRGSNQPQH
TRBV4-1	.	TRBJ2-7	ASSQGHPSYEQY
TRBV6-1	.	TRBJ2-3	ASTLRDGTDTQY
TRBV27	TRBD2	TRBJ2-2	ASRLPGLAGAPNTGELF